The 6 T cell receptor beta chains presented below share a single source sample, sequenced in a study of post-analysis software for immune sequencing data. General study results and limits: In patients, TRBV5-6, TRBV5-1 and TRBV20-1 belonged to roughly 5 TRBV segments found more frequently than in controls.

These receptors have no identified antigens. Presence of unique molecular identifiers characterized the TCR beta cDNA libraries. TCRdb re-called the PCR reads through MiXCR, storing one row per CDR3 protein. The table has around 400,000 distinct CDR3 sequences, about a third seen once; the top ten hold roughly an eighth. What was sequenced was blood. The receptor set was obtained from a girl aged 10 to 17 with multiple sclerosis.

This chain links TRBV6-5 with TRBJ1-2; TRBD1 matches at 7 bases. The V and J ends lost 1 base and 4 bases, in that order; junction bases with no gene match: 3. The CDR3 covers 14 residues. Germline V gene data show CDR1 as MNHEY and CDR2 as SVGAGI. CDR3 sequence (DNA): TGTGCCAGCAGTTACTTGGGACAGACCTATGGCTACACCTTC. Translating gives CASSYLGQTYGYTF.

J is TRBJ2-2 and V is TRBV11-2; 7 bases align to TRBD2. V lost 3 bases, J lost 7 bases, and 11 bases stayed unmatched. The CDR3 has 16 amino acids. Germline CDR1 SGHAT, CDR2 FQNNGV. This CDR3 reads CASSFGGRRGYGELFF. The CDR3 region has the DNA TGTGCCAGCAGCTTCGGCGGTCGGCGGGGGTACGGGGAGCTGTTTTTT.

This clonotype was counted a few times. V usage is TRBV29-1 and J usage is TRBJ2-2, with TRBD2 identical over 7 bases. The V gene end was trimmed by 1 base and the J gene end by 6 bases; junction bases not matched to a gene: 2. Germline assignment: CDR1 SQVTM and CDR2 ANQGSEA. This CDR3 comprises 13 residues. CDR3 in amino acids: CSVEGGGAGELFF. The CDR3 region has the DNA TGCAGCGTTGAAGGGGGAGGGGCCGGGGAGCTGTTTTTT.

This clonotype turned up a few times. This sequence joins TRBV20-1 and TRBJ2-5; D uncertain. V lost 0 bases to trimming and J lost 5 bases, with 10 bases between them. The CDR3 is 13 amino acids. Germline V gives CDR1 DFQATT, CDR2 SNEGSKA (reference sequence). DNA for the CDR3: TGCAGTGCTAGAGATGATTCCCCCGAGACCCAGTACTTC. It is translated as CSARDDSPETQYF.

The chain combines TRBV30 with TRBJ2-1; D is undetermined. CDR3 length: 11 amino acids. The V end lost 4 bases, the J end lost 8 bases, and 9 bases lay between the germline ends. Per the germline V gene, CDR1 is GTSNPN and CDR2 is SVGIG (reference sequence). The CDR3 reads CAWTKLYEQFF. CDR3 nucleotides: TGTGCCTGGACCAAGCTCTATGAGCAGTTCTTC. The entire variable domain, with the rest obtained from reference TRBV30 and TRBJ2-1, is as follows: SQTIHQWPATLVQPVGSPLSLECTVEGTSNPNLYWYRQAAGRGLQLLFYSVGIGQISSEVPQNLSASRPQDRQFILSSKKLLLSDSGFYLCAWTKLYEQFFGPGTRLTVL.

This clonotype has a count of ten or more. The chain couples TRBV7-2 to TRBJ1-5, with D possibly matching TRBD1 (6 bases). The CDR3 is made up of 16 amino acids. Trimming removed 3 bases from V and 3 bases from J, with 15 bases in between. Germline CDR1 reads SGHTA; CDR2 reads FQGNSA. CDR3 coding DNA: TGTGCCAGCAGCTTCGGCGCGCGGGACACCAATCAGCCCCAGCATTTT. Protein product: CASSFGARDTNQPQHF. Drawing the rest from reference TRBV7-2 and TRBJ1-5, the complete variable domain is GAGVSQSPSNKVTEKGKDVELRCDPISGHTALYWYRQSLGQGLEFLIYFQGNSAPDKSGLPSDRFSAERTGGSVSTLTIQRTQQEDSAVYLCASSFGARDTNQPQHFGDGTRLSIL.